This TCR beta chain was profiled in a study of blood T cell repertoires in COVID-19 (dated by TCRdb to about 2020). Some background on the complete study: The collaborator samples originated in the United States, Italy and Spain and spanned the acute and convalescent phases of COVID-19. The material from the prospective study consisted of cDNA or gDNA derived from T cells, B-cell-depleted T cells, or PBMCs. Deeply sampled blood TCRbeta repertoires from subjects exposed to, actively infected with, or recovered from COVID-19 were included in the dataset. The repertoires were released in a freely available public database intended as a resource for research on the immune response to SARS-CoV-2. The samples were drawn from two sources: the first 160 participants of the ongoing ImmuneRACE study, and fewer than 1,500 subjects contributed by 6 global collaborators. The sample metadata nearly always contained a de-identified subject ID, COVID-19 status, age in years and sex. Where available, HLA class I and class II types were obtained from metadata supplied by the sample provider rather than from assay-based typing. General conclusions and limits of the study: The quantity of clinical and demographic metadata differed by source and by participant and was supplied without curation.

This clone occurred once. The clone's antigen remains unknown. No much larger clone exists at a distance of one base, and base qualities are not known. Collaborating institutions collected whole blood in K2EDTA tubes following their own protocols. For TCRbeta analysis, collaborators shipped samples in one of three forms: frozen whole blood, isolated PBMCs, or DNA extracted from either of those sample types. TCRbeta CDR3 regions were amplified from genomic DNA using the immunoSEQ Assay, a bias-controlled multiplex PCR. The original pipeline was this. The number of nucleated cells in each sample was estimated by amplification of reference gene primers within the assay. To quantify the absolute abundance of each unique TCRbeta CDR3 rearrangement, sequence reads were collapsed and filtered. For each sample, productive Simpson clonality was calculated by taking the square root of Simpson's diversity index across productive rearrangements. The immuneACCESS repertoire file appears here via TCRdb, limited to in-frame rearrangements. These files lack a portion of the clones; in checked studies, under half of the deficit traces to unresolved V genes, and the cause of the others is not known. V and J calls and clone size come straight from that table; D and trimming were deduced from the DNA. The sample table contains 210,000 or so clones; only one count was recorded for about 90% of them. Clones ranked in the top ten supply about 1.3% of the sample.

V and J are trimmed by 7 bases and 7 bases, and the gene matches miss 6 bases of the junction. The cysteine opens and the phenylalanine closes a CDR3 of 14 amino acids. Left in the record is the CDR3 DNA by itself, 42 bases read in frame from the first base. Reading the germline V gene (reference sequence) gives CDR1 MNHEY and CDR2 SMNVEV. The receptor comes from a man aged 25 to 40 with acute or convalescent COVID-19. What was sequenced was peripheral blood. The chain is assembled from TRBV27 and TRBJ2-1; 11 central bases correspond to TRBD2. The DNA reads TGTGCCAGCACGCGGACTAGCGGGCGTAATGAGCAGTTCTTC. Its protein reads: CASTRTSGRNEQFF.